Listed here are 7 T cell receptor beta chains from one sample, sequenced in a study of blood T cell repertoires in COVID-19. Assay: immunoSEQ multiplex PCR; the TCRdb copy retains only in-frame clones and omits some. This sample has roughly 91,000 clones, with 82% found just once. The source material was peripheral blood. These receptors were obtained from a woman aged 80 or older with acute or convalescent COVID-19.

This clone has only a few counts. A junction boundary mismatches the germline segment, possibly from a read error. The chain combines TRBV10-2 with TRBJ1-2; 11 bases are shared with TRBD1. The CDR3 covers 10 residues. Germline V lookup: CDR1 WSHSY, CDR2 SAAADI. The CDR3 coding sequence is TGCGCCAGCAGGACCGGGACAGGGGGCTTC. This gives the protein CASRTGTGGF.

The table lists this clone with a count of one. The chain is built from TRBV6-5 and TRBJ1-1; 7 positions match TRBD1. The junction had 7 bases not matched to a gene; V was cut back by 2 bases and J by 4 bases. Germline V lookup: CDR1 MNHEY, CDR2 SVGAGI. The CDR3 length is 15 residues. The chain's CDR3 is CASSYGDRVGTEAFF. CDR3 coding DNA: TGTGCCAGCAGTTACGGAGACAGGGTGGGCACTGAAGCTTTCTTT.

In its sample, this clone was seen a few times. The CDR3 region has the DNA TGTGCCAGCAGCTCCGGGACTAGTGACCCATACGAGCAGTACTTC. Residues: CASSSGTSDPYEQYF. This chain links TRBV7-9 with TRBJ2-7, with TRBD2 matching over 8 bases. With 4 bases clipped from V and 4 bases from J, the junction kept 9 bases outside the gene matches. This CDR3 region has 15 residues. Germline V CDR1 and CDR2: SEHNR, FQNEAQ (reference sequence). The variable domain in full, with the rest retrieved from reference TRBV7-9 and TRBJ2-7, is DTGVSQNPRHKITKRGQNVTFRCDPISEHNRLYWYRQTLGQGPEFLTYFQNEAQLEKSRLLSDRFSAERPKGSFSTLEIQRTEQGDSAMYLCASSSGTSDPYEQYFGPGTRLTVT.

The rearrangement links TRBV28 to TRBJ2-7, with no clear D. Germline assignment: CDR1 MDHEN and CDR2 SYDVKM. V shed 8 bases and J shed 3 bases, with 5 bases lying between them. This CDR3 contains 10 residues. The CDR3 sequence is CASGLYEQYF. The CDR3 nucleotides read TGTGCCAGCGGGCTCTACGAGCAGTACTTC.

This chain uses TRBV5-1 with TRBJ2-3; D is unresolved. This CDR3 is built from 11 residues. Germline CDR1 reads SGHRS; CDR2 reads YFSETQ. Trimming pared 5 bases from V and 5 bases from J, leaving 6 bases between. In DNA form, the CDR3 reads TGCGCCAGCAGGGCAGAAGATACGCAGTATTTT. Translation gives CASRAEDTQYF.

For this clone: Other DNA sequences from this sample encode an identical CDR3 as well. The CDR3 is CASSSGQGDEKLFF. Written as DNA, the CDR3 is TGCGCCAGCAGCTCAGGACAGGGTGATGAAAAACTGTTTTTT. This sequence joins TRBV5-1 and TRBJ1-4, with 8 positions matching TRBD1. V lost 3 bases and J lost 6; bases outside the gene matches: 4. This CDR3 region has 14 residues. The germline CDR1 and CDR2 sequences are SGHRS and YFSETQ. The full variable domain, rest sourced from reference TRBV5-1 and TRBJ1-4, is KAGVTQTPRYLIKTRGQQVTLSCSPISGHRSVSWYQQTPGQGLQFLFEYFSETQRNKGNFPGRFSGRQFSNSRSEMNVSTLELGDSALYLCASSSGQGDEKLFFGSGTQLSVL.

This clone was counted between two and nine times. The genes are TRBV27 and TRBJ1-1; no clear D. The CDR3 length is 14 residues. In germline, CDR1 is MNHEY, CDR2 SMNVEV (reference sequence). Trimming took off 2 bases at V and 1 base at J, with 8 bases between the two ends. The CDR3 bases are TGTGCCAGCAGTTTACGGCCGGGGAACACTGAAGCTTTCTTT. Its protein product is CASSLRPGNTEAFF.